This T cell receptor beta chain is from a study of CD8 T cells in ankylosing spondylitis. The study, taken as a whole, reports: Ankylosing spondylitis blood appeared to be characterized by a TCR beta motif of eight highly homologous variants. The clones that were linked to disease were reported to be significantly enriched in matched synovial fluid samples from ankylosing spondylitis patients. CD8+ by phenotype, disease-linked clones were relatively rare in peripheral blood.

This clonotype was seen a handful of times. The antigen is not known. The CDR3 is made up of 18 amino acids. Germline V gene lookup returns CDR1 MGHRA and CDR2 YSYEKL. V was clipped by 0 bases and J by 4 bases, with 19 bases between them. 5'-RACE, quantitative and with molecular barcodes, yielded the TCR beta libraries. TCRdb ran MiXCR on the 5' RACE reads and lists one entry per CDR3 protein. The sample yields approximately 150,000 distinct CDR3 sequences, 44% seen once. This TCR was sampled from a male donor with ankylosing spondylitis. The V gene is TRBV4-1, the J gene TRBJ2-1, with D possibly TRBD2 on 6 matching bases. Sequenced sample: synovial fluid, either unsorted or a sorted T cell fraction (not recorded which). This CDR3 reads CASSQDFAGPLIYNEQFF. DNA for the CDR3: TGCGCCAGCAGCCAAGATTTCGCGGGGCCCCTCATTTACAATGAGCAGTTCTTC.